The 10 T cell receptor beta chains in this list originate from one sample, sequenced in a study of T-cell reconstitution after alpha-beta-depleted transplantation in children. TCRbeta library construction was performed incorporating unique molecular identifiers. TCRdb processed the PCR reads anew with MiXCR; each CDR3 protein has one entry. This sample has 500,000 to 650,000 distinct CDR3 sequences, with 10% to 15% found just once. The sample here was PBMCs, mostly from graft donor cells, taken 360 days after TCRalphabeta/CD19-depleted stem cell transplant. These receptors all come from a male patient between 10 and 17 years old who had a stem cell transplant for acute myeloid leukemia, so the T cells may come from the graft donor.

This clonotype appeared a few times. The J gene is TRBJ1-1, the V gene TRBV7-8; no firm D call. V was clipped by 5 bases and J by 1 base, with 14 bases between them. Germline lookup yields CDR1 SGHVS and CDR2 FQNEAQ. The CDR3 loop spans 15 amino acids. CDR3 in amino acids: CASSLVDGPNTEAFF. In nucleotides, the CDR3 is TGTGCCAGCAGCCTGGTGGACGGGCCGAACACTGAAGCTTTCTTT.

The sample holds a few counts of this clonotype. V usage is TRBV11-2 and J usage is TRBJ1-2, with D perhaps TRBD1 (6 bases). Germline V gene data show CDR1 as SGHAT and CDR2 as FQNNGV. CDR3 length: 16 residues. Trimming stripped 4 bases from V and 4 bases from J, with 19 bases between. CDR3 nucleotides: TGTGCCAGCAGCTCCAGATGGGATAGGGGGTCCTATGGCTACACCTTC. It translates to CASSSRWDRGSYGYTF.

This clonotype was counted a few times. V usage is TRBV10-3 and J usage is TRBJ2-5; TRBD1 is a possible D gene (6 bases). The CDR3 is 13 residues long. The germline CDR1 and CDR2 sequences are ENHRY and SYGVKD. The ends were cut back, 7 bases at V and 3 bases at J, with 12 bases in the middle. The CDR3 region is CAINVAGEETQYF. CDR3 sequence (DNA): TGTGCCATCAATGTCGCAGGGGAAGAGACCCAGTACTTC.

V gene TRBV11-2 combines with J gene TRBJ2-3; 13 bases align to TRBD2. V lost 5 bases and J lost 4; bases outside the gene matches: 12. Germline V gene lookup returns CDR1 SGHAT and CDR2 FQNNGV. CDR3 length: 18 amino acids. The CDR3 DNA reads TGTGCCAGCAGCCGCGGGAGGACTAGCGGGAGAAGCCCAGATACGCAGTATTTT. It translates to CASSRGRTSGRSPDTQYF.

This clonotype has just a few counts. The CDR3 protein is CASSYSVFGDTQYF. The CDR3 DNA follows: TGTGCCAGCAGTTACTCGGTTTTTGGAGATACGCAGTATTTT. The rearrangement joins TRBV6-5 to TRBJ2-3, with D unclear. V lost 0 bases and J 5 bases, leaving 9 bases between the germline ends. This CDR3 is 14 amino acids long. Germline CDR1 MNHEY, CDR2 SVGAGI.

This clonotype came up many times. The V gene is TRBV29-1, the J gene TRBJ2-1; D is possibly TRBD2 (6 bases). The CDR3 is 10 amino acids. CDR1 SQVTM and CDR2 ANQGSEA come from the germline V gene. The V gene lost 6 bases and the J gene lost 8 bases, with 8 bases spanning the gap. CDR3 sequence reads: CSVGEDEQFF. CDR3 in DNA: TGCAGCGTCGGGGAGGATGAGCAGTTCTTC.

This clonotype turned up a few times. V gene TRBV7-2 combines with J gene TRBJ2-7; D gene unclear. Trimming took off 2 bases at V and 3 bases at J, with 8 bases between the two ends. There are 13 residues in the CDR3. Germline V gene sequence: CDR1 SGHTA, CDR2 FQGNSA. CDR3 in DNA: TGTGCCAGCAGCTTAAACTTCAACTACGAGCAGTACTTC. The encoded protein is CASSLNFNYEQYF.

This clonotype was counted between two and nine times. V is TRBV5-5 and J is TRBJ2-7; no definite D call. The V end lost 1 base, the J end lost 1 base, and 9 bases lay between the germline ends. CDR3 length equals 14 residues. Germline loops: CDR1 SGHKS, CDR2 YYEKEE (reference sequence). The DNA for the CDR3 is TGTGCCAGCAGCTTGCCGGTCAGATCCTACGAGCAGTACTTC. Translation: CASSLPVRSYEQYF.

This chain connects TRBV13 to TRBJ2-2, with D possibly being TRBD2 (6 bases). This CDR3 contains 15 residues. The germline gives CDR1 PRHDT, CDR2 FYEKMQ (reference sequence). V was trimmed by 4 bases and J by 1 base, leaving 10 bases between them. The DNA for the CDR3 is TGTGCCAGCAGCTCGGGACTCCAGAACACCGGGGAGCTGTTTTTT. Protein: CASSSGLQNTGELFF.

At least ten counts were recorded for this clonotype. V gene TRBV28 combines with J gene TRBJ2-1; 7 nucleotides match TRBD2. Trimming took 6 bases from V and 8 from J; bases not matched to a gene: 10. The CDR3 has 14 amino acids. From germline, CDR1 is MDHEN and CDR2 SYDVKM. The CDR3, as DNA: TGTGCCAGCAGGAGGGCGGCTAGCGGCCATGAGCAGTTCTTC. Translating it yields CASRRAASGHEQFF.